Listed below are T cell receptor beta chains from one sample, sequenced in a study of shared clonotypes between healthy human individuals. Clones were sequenced by immunoSEQ multiplex PCR, and TCRdb holds only the in-frame ones, with some missing. The table records roughly 2.4 million clones, around 95% of them present only once. Sequencing was carried out using naive CD4+ T cells sorted from blood. These receptors all stem from a man aged 18-30 years in good health. CDR3s include the opening cysteine and the closing phenylalanine or tryptophan. The order of the fields is clone size, J gene, V gene, D gene, CDR3 DNA, CDR3 protein. The D gene is left open where the match is weak. The size entry is marked missing in some rows and otherwise reads once, few, many or a size class.

size: NA; J: TRBJ2-1; V: TRBV15; D: TRBD1; DNA: TGTGCCACCAGCAGAGCTGGGGCTCTACAGGGGGCATACAATGAGCAGTTCTTC; CDR3: CATSRAGALQGAYNEQFF
size: NA; J: TRBJ2-1; V: TRBV6-5; D: TRBD2; DNA: TGTGCCAGCAGTTTACAAAGGGTGGGAGGGCGCAATGAGCAGTTCTTC; CDR3: CASSLQRVGGRNEQFF
size: NA; J: TRBJ2-2; V: TRBV7-2; D: TRBD2; DNA: TGTGCCAGCAGCCCCCAGGGACTACTGTTGAGGGAGCTGTTTTTT; CDR3: CASSPQGLLLRELFF
size: NA; J: TRBJ2-3; V: TRBV7-2; D: NA; DNA: TGTGCCAGCAGCCTTTATAGACTTTCCACAGATACGCAGTATTTT; CDR3: CASSLYRLSTDTQYF
size: NA; J: TRBJ1-5; V: TRBV7-9; D: TRBD1; DNA: TGTGCCAGCAGCTACGGACAGGGGGCAGGGGAGCCCCAGCATTTT; CDR3: CASSYGQGAGEPQHF
size: NA; J: TRBJ1-2; V: TRBV7-2; D: NA; DNA: TGTGCCAGCAGCCAACGGGGTGGGCAGAACTATGGCTACACCTTC; CDR3: CASSQRGGQNYGYTF
size: NA; J: TRBJ2-5; V: TRBV5-1; D: NA; DNA: TGCGCCAGCAGCTGGGGGTATGGCCAAGAGACCCAGTACTTC; CDR3: CASSWGYGQETQYF
size: NA; J: TRBJ2-3; V: TRBV30; D: NA; DNA: TGTGCCTGGAGTAAAGTTTTCACAGATACGCAGTATTTT; CDR3: CAWSKVFTDTQYF
size: NA; J: TRBJ1-1; V: TRBV7-9; D: NA; DNA: TGTGCCAGCAGCCGCCGGTCCGGGGGGGACACTGAAGCTTTCTTT; CDR3: CASSRRSGGDTEAFF
size: NA; J: TRBJ1-2; V: TRBV30; D: NA; DNA: TGTGCCTGGAGTGTACACAGGACTGGCTACACCTTC; CDR3: CAWSVHRTGYTF
size: NA; J: TRBJ2-1; V: TRBV28; D: NA; DNA: TGTGCCAGCAGTTTATCCTTTGAGCAGTTCTTC; CDR3: CASSLSFEQFF
size: NA; J: TRBJ2-2; V: TRBV5-1; D: NA; DNA: TGCGCCAGCAGCTTGAGGTGGGCGAACACCGGGGAGCTGTTTTTT; CDR3: CASSLRWANTGELFF
size: NA; J: TRBJ2-7; V: TRBV6-1; D: NA; DNA: TGTGCCAGCAGTGAAGGAAGTCCTACCCTCCCCCTCGAGCAGTACTTC; CDR3: CASSEGSPTLPLEQYF
size: NA; J: TRBJ2-4; V: TRBV11-2; D: TRBD2; DNA: TGTGCCAGCAGCTCTGGGGTGGGACTAGCGGATATAGCCAAAAACATTCAGTACTTC; CDR3: CASSSGVGLADIAKNIQYF
size: NA; J: TRBJ1-1; V: TRBV27; D: TRBD1; DNA: TGTGCCAGCAGACGTAGTCAGGGGGCCGTCACTGAAGCTTTCTTT; CDR3: CASRRSQGAVTEAFF
size: NA; J: TRBJ2-1; V: TRBV6-5; D: TRBD2; DNA: TGTGCCAGCAGTCAGACTAGCGGGTCCTACAATGAGCAGTTCTTC; CDR3: CASSQTSGSYNEQFF
size: NA; J: TRBJ2-1; V: TRBV10-1; D: TRBD2; DNA: TGCGCCACCCCGACTAGCGGGGACAATGAGCAGTTCTTC; CDR3: CATPTSGDNEQFF
size: NA; J: TRBJ2-5; V: TRBV29-1; D: NA; DNA: TGCAGCGTTGAAGATCCTAAGAGGGAGACCCAGTACTTC; CDR3: CSVEDPKRETQYF
size: NA; J: TRBJ2-4; V: TRBV9; D: TRBD2; DNA: TGTGCCAGCAGCTCATCCCGTGTGGCTAGCGGCGGAAACATTCAGTACTTC; CDR3: CASSSSRVASGGNIQYF
size: NA; J: TRBJ1-6; V: TRBV7-2; D: TRBD1; DNA: TGTGCCAGCAGCCGGGACAGGGCAAATAATTCACCCCTCCACTTT; CDR3: CASSRDRANNSPLHF
size: NA; J: TRBJ2-7; V: TRBV19; D: NA; DNA: TGTGCCAGTAGTATCGTCGGGCAGGGGGGGTACGAGCAGTACTTC; CDR3: CASSIVGQGGYEQYF
size: once; J: TRBJ1-2; V: TRBV30; D: TRBD1; DNA: TGTGCCTGGGAGGGGACAGTGGGCGGCGGCTACACCTTC; CDR3: CAWEGTVGGGYTF